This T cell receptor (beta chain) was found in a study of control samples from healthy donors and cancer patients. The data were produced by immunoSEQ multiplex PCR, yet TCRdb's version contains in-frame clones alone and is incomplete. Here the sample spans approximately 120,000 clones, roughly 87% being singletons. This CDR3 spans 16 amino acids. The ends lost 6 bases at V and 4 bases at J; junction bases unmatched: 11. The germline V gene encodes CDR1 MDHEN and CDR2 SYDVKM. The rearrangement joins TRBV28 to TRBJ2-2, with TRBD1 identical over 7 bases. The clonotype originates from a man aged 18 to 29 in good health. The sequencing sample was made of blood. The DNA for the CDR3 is TGTGCCAGCAGGGTACAACAGGGGTGGGGCACCGGGGAGCTGTTTTTT. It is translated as CASRVQQGWGTGELFF.